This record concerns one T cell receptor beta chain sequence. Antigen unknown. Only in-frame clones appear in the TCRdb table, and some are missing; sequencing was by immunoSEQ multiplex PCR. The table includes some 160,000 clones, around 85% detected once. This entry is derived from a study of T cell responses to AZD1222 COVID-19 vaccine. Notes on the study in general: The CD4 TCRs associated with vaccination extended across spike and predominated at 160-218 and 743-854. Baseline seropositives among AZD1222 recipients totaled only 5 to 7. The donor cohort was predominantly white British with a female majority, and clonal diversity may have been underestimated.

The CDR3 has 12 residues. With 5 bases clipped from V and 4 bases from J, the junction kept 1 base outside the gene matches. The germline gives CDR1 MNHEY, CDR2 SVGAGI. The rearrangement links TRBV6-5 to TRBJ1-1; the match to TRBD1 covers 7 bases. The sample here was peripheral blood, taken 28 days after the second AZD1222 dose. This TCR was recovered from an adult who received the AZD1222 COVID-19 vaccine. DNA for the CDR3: TGTGCCAGCAGTACAGGGGTCACTGAAGCTTTCTTT. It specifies CASSTGVTEAFF.